This TCR beta chain derives from a study of shared T cell receptors in the human thymus. This clone occurred once. Method: immunoSEQ multiplex PCR; TCRdb's copy keeps in-frame clones and lacks some. Of some 700,000 clones in the sample, 80% to 90% are singletons; the top ten hold more than 0.01%. V trimming: 3 bases; J trimming: 3 bases; junction bases outside the gene matches: 8. Germline CDR1 LNHNV, CDR2 YYDKDF (reference sequence). The CDR3 is 15 residues long. The same sample was also studied in work on human thymus T cells. As that report states: Repertoires sampled from thymus and blood appeared biased in V and J gene usage. The related literature has documented a marked overlap of thymic repertoires among unrelated individuals.

What was sequenced was thymocytes. The clonotype was recovered from a girl less than two years old with a congenital heart defect. The chain recombines TRBV15 with TRBJ2-7; 7 positions agree with TRBD2. The CDR3 nucleotides read TGTGCCACCAGCAGTTCCGCGGGGGTCTACTACGAGCAGTACTTC. It is translated as CATSSSAGVYYEQYF.